Presented here are 15 T cell receptor beta chains from one specimen sequenced in a study of somatic mutations in cytotoxic T cells in rheumatoid arthritis. Assay used: immunoSEQ multiplex PCR; TCRdb lists only in-frame clones, some missing. This sample has roughly 9,400 clones, with roughly 75% found just once. Sequencing input: CD8+ T cells sorted from blood. These TCRs come from a woman between 45 and 65 years old in good health.

The chain employs TRBV7-9 and TRBJ2-5; 12 bases line up with TRBD2. Germline CDR1 and CDR2: SEHNR and FQNEAQ (reference sequence). This CDR3 comprises 16 residues. Trimming took 0 bases from V and 4 from J; bases not matched to a gene: 3. CDR3 sequence: CASSLAQGLAGETQYF. CDR3 bases: TGTGCCAGCAGCTTAGCGCAGGGACTAGCGGGAGAGACCCAGTACTTC.

This chain links TRBV28 with TRBJ1-4; D is unclear. The V gene lost 3 bases and the J gene lost 0 bases, with 11 bases spanning the gap. CDR1 is MDHEN, CDR2 SYDVKM, per germline. The CDR3 runs 16 residues. CDR3 in amino acids: CASSFFQDSTNEKLFF. CDR3 bases: TGTGCCAGCAGTTTCTTCCAGGACTCAACTAATGAAAAACTGTTTTTT.

The chain carries TRBV27 and TRBJ2-3; TRBD2 agrees at 7 bases. From germline, CDR1 is MNHEY and CDR2 SMNVEV (reference sequence). There are 18 residues in the CDR3. J gave up 2 bases and V 6 bases, and 17 bases lay outside the gene matches. The CDR3 spells CASRDIVSGAYNTDTQYF. The CDR3 bases are TGTGCCAGCAGAGATATAGTAAGCGGGGCCTATAACACAGATACGCAGTATTTT.

This clone was found a few times. The chain is built from TRBV15 and TRBJ2-5; 8 bases fit TRBD2. The CDR3 totals 13 residues. V gave up 5 bases and J gave up 5 bases; unmatched junction bases: 4. Germline V gene sequence: CDR1 LNHNV, CDR2 YYDKDF (reference sequence). CDR3 coding DNA: TGTGCCACCAGCGGAATAGCGGGGGAGACCCAGTACTTC. Residues: CATSGIAGETQYF.

The V and J genes are TRBV4-1 and TRBJ2-7; 9 nucleotides line up with TRBD1. After removal of 2 bases from V and 4 bases from J, the junction contained 6 bases not matched to a gene. Per the germline V gene, CDR1 is MGHRA and CDR2 is YSYEKL. The CDR3 is 15 residues long. CDR3 DNA sequence: TGCGCCAGCAGCCAAAAGACAGGGGGTCTTTACGAGCAGTACTTC. It translates to CASSQKTGGLYEQYF.

V and J are TRBV21-1 and TRBJ2-7; the table's D call, TRBD1, has no DNA check behind it. TRBV21-1 is a documented pseudogene. This CDR3 is built from 13 residues. CDR3 sequence (DNA): TGTGCCAGCGCGGGAACAGGGGACTACGAGCAGTACTTC. It specifies CASAGTGDYEQYF.

The V gene is TRBV7-3, the J gene TRBJ2-1, with D perhaps matching TRBD1 (6 bases). With 5 bases removed from V and 4 bases from J, the gap between germline ends came to 15 bases. This CDR3 has 15 amino acids. The germline CDR1 and CDR2 sequences are SGHTA and FQGTGA. The CDR3 spells CASSHPDDRYNEQFF. The CDR3 coding sequence is TGTGCCAGCAGCCACCCGGACGACAGGTACAATGAGCAGTTCTTC.

This sequence joins TRBV9 and TRBJ1-2; unclear D gene. V lost 0 bases, J lost 6 bases, and 9 bases lay in between. CDR1 SGDLS and CDR2 YYNGEE come from the germline V gene. This CDR3 comprises 13 residues. This chain's CDR3 is CASSVEEVDGYTF. For the CDR3, the DNA is TGTGCCAGCAGCGTAGAAGAAGTAGATGGCTACACCTTC.

The rearrangement joins TRBV27 to TRBJ2-7, with D possibly TRBD1 on 6 matching bases. Germline loops: CDR1 MNHEY, CDR2 SMNVEV (reference sequence). The CDR3 is made up of 13 amino acids. V was trimmed by 8 bases and J by 3 bases, leaving 14 bases between them. The CDR3 protein is CASSNRVDYEQYF. The CDR3, as DNA: TGTGCCAGCTCGAACAGGGTGGACTACGAGCAGTACTTC.

V usage is TRBV19 and J usage is TRBJ1-2; 8 bases agree with TRBD1. The CDR3 sequence is 17 residues long. Germline V lookup: CDR1 LNHDA, CDR2 SQIVND (reference sequence). J lost 4 bases, V lost 3 bases, and 13 bases had no gene match. The CDR3 here is CASSIPGQDFLGYGYTF. CDR3 DNA sequence: TGTGCCAGTAGTATTCCGGGACAGGACTTTCTGGGCTATGGCTACACCTTC. The full variable domain, with the rest looked up from reference TRBV19 and TRBJ1-2, is DGGITQSPKYLFRKEGQNVTLSCEQNLNHDAMYWYRQDPGQGLRLIYYSQIVNDFQKGDIAEGYSVSREKKESFPLTVTSAQKNPTAFYLCASSIPGQDFLGYGYTFGSGTRLTVV.

The chain is built from TRBV27 and TRBJ1-2; weak D call: TRBD1 (5 bases). This CDR3 spans 15 amino acids. The V and J ends lost 3 bases and 4 bases respectively, with 15 bases between them. CDR1 and CDR2 (germline): MNHEY, SMNVEV (reference sequence). The DNA for the CDR3 is TGTGCCAGCAGTTTCGGGACTCCTACCCTCTATGGCTACACCTTC. Its translation: CASSFGTPTLYGYTF.

This chain joins TRBV5-6 and TRBJ2-1; 10 bases align to TRBD1. The V segment lost 4 bases and the J segment 7 bases; nucleotides outside the gene matches: 5. CDR3 length equals 14 residues. Germline CDR1 SGHDT, CDR2 YYEEEE. DNA for the CDR3: TGTGCCAGCAGCGCTGGGACAGGGGTGAATGAGCAGTTCTTC. Translating gives CASSAGTGVNEQFF.

The chain has TRBV7-6 and TRBJ1-2; no reliable D call. The germline V and J ends were trimmed by 5 bases and 0 bases, with 13 bases remaining between them. CDR1 and CDR2 from the germline V gene are SGHVS and FNYEAQ. The CDR3 totals 15 residues. The CDR3 nucleotides are TGTGCCAGCAGCCCCGTGGTGGCAGCTAACTATGGCTACACCTTC. Translated, it gives CASSPVVAANYGYTF.

This rearrangement joins TRBV9 to TRBJ2-5; D is perhaps TRBD2 (6 bases). CDR3 length equals 15 residues. Trimming removed 4 bases from V and 5 bases from J, with 18 bases in between. The germline gives CDR1 SGDLS, CDR2 YYNGEE. This chain's CDR3 is CASSTSGSVMETQYF. Here the CDR3 DNA reads TGTGCCAGCAGCACGAGCGGGTCCGTGATGGAGACCCAGTACTTC.

This clone was recorded once. This chain links TRBV27 with TRBJ1-5; D not resolved. The CDR3 loop spans 12 amino acids. The V end was cut by 2 bases, the J end by 4 bases, with 3 bases between. Germline V gives CDR1 MNHEY, CDR2 SMNVEV (reference sequence). CDR3 region: CASSLPNQPQHF. CDR3 sequence (DNA): TGTGCCAGCAGTTTACCGAATCAGCCCCAGCATTTT.